This T cell receptor (beta chain) was found in a study of T cell clusters in autoimmune cytopenias. In the study overall: Per sample, median TRB depth was about 51,000 reads, yielding a median about 2,400 distinct clonotypes. Study outcomes and limitations: Functional roles of the in silico T cell clusters still await experimental validation. Healthy donors had around 3.1-fold more exclusive TRB clusters than active autoimmune hepatitis patients. The cluster-lack signature was not seen for secondary cytopenia versus chronic lymphocytic leukemia.

TRB amplification used approximately 270 ng of peripheral blood genomic DNA. This CDR3 spans 14 amino acids. CDR1 SGHTA and CDR2 FQGNSA come from the germline V gene. Multiplex touch-down PCR amplified TRB using TRB-A and TRB-B pools in one tube. TCRdb re-called the multiplex PCR reads and catalogs CDR3 proteins one per entry, DNA excluded. Recorded for this sample: about 10,000 distinct CDR3 sequences. Remarks on this clonotype: Its antigen remains unidentified.

This chain links TRBV7-2 with TRBJ1-2; absent DNA, TCRdb's TRBD1 call cannot be checked. This receptor was taken from a human donor with an autoimmune cytopenia or autoimmune hepatitis (not recorded which). The sequencing input was peripheral blood. The CDR3 spells CASSLTGDRYGYTF.